This T cell receptor beta chain is from a study of blood T cell repertoires in COVID-19. Study at large: The United States, Italy and Spain provided the acute and convalescent COVID-19 samples. From T cells, B-cell-depleted T cells, or PBMCs came the material, which was cDNA or gDNA.

V lost 4 bases and J 7 bases, leaving 11 bases between the germline ends. Germline V lookup: CDR1 SGDLS, CDR2 YYNGEE. The length of the CDR3 is 13 residues. In the original analysis: Nucleated cell number was recorded as an estimate derived from reference gene primer amplification. Profiling relied on immunoSEQ multiplex PCR, and the TCRdb table lists in-frame clones only, not all of them. V, J and clone size derive from that table, while D and trimming were established from the DNA sequence. The sample has approximately 110,000 clones, around nine tenths seen once. The source is a woman in her 70s who had recovered from COVID-19. Sequenced input: peripheral blood. This sequence joins TRBV9 and TRBJ2-2; weak D call: TRBD2 (6 bases). The CDR3 reads CASSILGGGELFF. For the CDR3, the DNA is TGTGCCAGCAGCATCCTGGGGGGCGGGGAGCTGTTTTTT.